This TCR beta chain was identified in a study of T-cell reconstitution after alpha-beta-depleted transplantation in children. The authors prepared the TCRbeta library with unique molecular identifiers. Each CDR3 protein gets one entry after TCRdb re-called the PCR reads with MiXCR. The table includes 300,000 to 400,000 distinct CDR3 sequences, around 15% detected once. As regards this clonotype: The antigen is unknown.

Whole-study findings and limits: The authors attributed T-cell counts and diversity one year after transplant mostly to newly produced T cells. Some patients showed high day-60 TCRbeta diversity, which derived from surviving recipient T cells and thymic progenitors.

Trimming left V 0 bases short and J 2 bases short, with 11 bases between. CDR3 length equals 15 residues. CDR1 and CDR2 from the germline V gene are DFQATT and SNEGSKA (reference sequence). The chain employs TRBV20-1 and TRBJ2-1, with a tentative D call TRBD2 (6 bases). The clonotype comes from a male patient between 2 and 9 years old who had a stem cell transplant for acute lymphoblastic leukemia, so the T cells may come from the graft donor. Here the sequenced sample was PBMCs, mostly from graft donor cells, taken 360 days after TCRalphabeta/CD19-depleted stem cell transplant. CDR3 sequence reads: CSARDPSEPYNEQFF. As DNA, the CDR3 is TGCAGTGCTAGAGATCCTAGCGAGCCCTACAATGAGCAGTTCTTC.